Here is one T cell receptor beta chain with its context. This specimen comes from a study of cytomegalovirus exposure and HLA in healthy donors. V was clipped by 6 bases and J by 7 bases; unmatched bases: 15. The germline V gene has CDR1 MNHEY and CDR2 SVGAGI. The CDR3 is made up of 15 amino acids. The PCR made use of 60 Vbeta and 13 Jbeta primers. How the authors handled the data: In a later analysis, of roughly 73 million unique beta chains, 9 million to 11 million appeared in at least two donors. Clones were read by immunoSEQ multiplex PCR, and TCRdb kept only the in-frame ones, dropping some. Clone size and the V and J calls come from that table; the DNA yielded D and trimming. Here the sample spans about 140,000 clones, approximately 84% being singletons.

The chain links TRBV6-5 to TRBJ2-7; TRBD2 matches at 7 bases. This receptor was identified in a man aged 30 to 45 in good health and CMV-seropositive. The sample comprised PBMCs. The CDR3: CASRESGASAGEQYF. CDR3 DNA sequence: TGTGCCAGCAGGGAAAGCGGGGCTTCCGCGGGGGAGCAGTACTTC.